These T cell receptor beta chains were read from a single sample in a study of shared clonotypes between healthy human individuals. The assay was immunoSEQ multiplex PCR, and TCRdb's table has in-frame clones only and misses some. The sample records about 2.4 million clones, approximately 92% being singletons. Sequences were obtained from naive CD4+ T cells sorted from blood. These receptors came from a man aged 18 to 29 in good health. The conserved cysteine and the conserved F or W are not part of the CDR3 here. Fields, in order: D gene, V gene, J gene, CDR3 protein. A D gene is named only where the DNA matches it firmly.

>TRBD2|TRBV2|TRBJ2-1
ASSPGLAGYNEQF
>.|TRBV4-1|TRBJ1-2
ASSLSWTEFYGYT
>.|TRBV5-1|TRBJ1-2
ASTREGTDYGYT
>.|TRBV30|TRBJ1-5
AWSEQNNQPQH
>.|TRBV6-1|TRBJ2-7
ASSEVPGLSEQY
>.|TRBV30|TRBJ1-3
AWTLQGNTIY
>TRBD1|TRBV5-1|TRBJ2-2
ASSLLGQGLPGELF
>.|TRBV27|TRBJ2-7
ASSPQGTPEYEQY
>TRBD2|TRBV5-1|TRBJ2-1
ASRWGGGTYNEQF
>.|TRBV6-1|TRBJ2-1
ASSESAAVGEQF
>.|TRBV12-5|TRBJ2-3
ASAPNTDTQY
>.|TRBV30|TRBJ2-7
AWYGAYEQY
>TRBD2|TRBV30|TRBJ2-3
AWSVYSGSTDTQY
>.|TRBV18|TRBJ1-4
ASSPTVPNEKLF
>.|TRBV7-6|TRBJ1-1
ASSLEGWTEAF
>.|TRBV6-1|TRBJ1-5
ASSGMAGYSNQPQH
>TRBD2|TRBV30|TRBJ2-3
AGTSGTDTQY
>.|TRBV4-1|TRBJ2-1
ASSHADRDEQF
>TRBD2|TRBV7-2|TRBJ2-3
ATGGEGSGSIGTDTQY
>.|TRBV18|TRBJ1-5
ASAREQGDQPQH
>.|TRBV25-1|TRBJ2-1
ASRENEQF
>TRBD1|TRBV9|TRBJ2-3
ASSTTGDGTQY
>.|TRBV5-1|TRBJ1-2
ASSLGGDWDGYT
>TRBD2|TRBV10-3|TRBJ2-7
AIRTSGVHEQY
>TRBD2|TRBV7-2|TRBJ2-7
ASSFLAGAGEQY
>TRBD1|TRBV6-5|TRBJ2-2
ASSRGQANTGELF
>TRBD1|TRBV18|TRBJ2-7
ASSPPTGGAVHTYEQY
>.|TRBV27|TRBJ2-7
ASSLSGGYEQY
>TRBD1|TRBV9|TRBJ2-7
ASSPGTVPYEQY
>TRBD2|TRBV6-5|TRBJ2-5
ASNPSGGAQETQY
>TRBD2|TRBV6-5|TRBJ2-1
ASSRPGGSYNEQF
>.|TRBV6-6|TRBJ2-7
ASTSNTYEQY
>.|TRBV21-1|TRBJ1-6
ASSKLPDYNSSYNSPLH
>.|TRBV30|TRBJ2-2
ALSGLTNTGELF
>.|TRBV19|TRBJ1-5
ASGDSNQPQH
>.|TRBV15|TRBJ2-7
ATSRDSLGDPAYEQY
>.|TRBV28|TRBJ1-2
ASRVVRGGTLIYGYT
>.|TRBV5-6|TRBJ1-6
ASSWWDIRNSPLH
>TRBD2|TRBV9|TRBJ2-2
ASSVRAGGSGELF
>TRBD1|TRBV7-2|TRBJ2-7
ASSGDSSYEQY
>.|TRBV28|TRBJ2-3
ASSLVADTQY
>.|TRBV7-2|TRBJ2-7
ASSPPGPLAREQY